This T cell receptor (beta chain) was captured by sequencing in a study of beta chain features in type 1 diabetes. Expressed TCRB transcripts were sequenced after all isolated RNA was converted to cDNA. Using immunoSEQ multiplex PCR, the repertoire was profiled, and TCRdb retains in-frame clones only, with some absent. The sample carries over 150,000 clones, 8.1% recorded once. This clone was detected a few times. The sample was central memory CD4+ T cells from blood. The receptor's source is a man aged 18 to 30 in good health.

CDR3 region: CASSIVEPQHF. The CDR3 DNA follows: TGTGCCAGCAGCATTGTCGAGCCCCAGCATTTT. The rearrangement uses TRBV21-1 and TRBJ1-5. TRBV21-1 is a known pseudogene. The CDR3 contains 11 residues.